Sequencing of this T cell receptor (beta chain) was carried out in a study of cytomegalovirus exposure and HLA in healthy donors. Study results and caveats: Among the CMV-associated chains, a few were confirmed in vitro as specific for CMV antigens.

There are 17 residues in the CDR3. Germline V gene data show CDR1 as LGHNA and CDR2 as YNFKEQ. V was pared by 4 bases and J by 1 base, with 10 bases of the junction left unmatched. With regard to this clone: Its specificity is not known.

60 Vbeta and 13 Jbeta primers were used in PCR. The table came from immunoSEQ multiplex PCR; TCRdb's copy has only in-frame clones and leaves some out. The profile shows about 65,000 clones, 80% of them singletons. In nominal health when sampled, donors likely had unrecorded immune exposures nonetheless. V gene TRBV4-2 combines with J gene TRBJ2-3; 8 bases are shared with TRBD2. This receptor was taken from a woman in her twenties or thirties in good health and CMV-seronegative. The sample was PBMCs. The CDR3 loop reads CASSPRRGELGTDTQYF. The CDR3 DNA sequence: TGTGCCAGCAGCCCACGGCGGGGGGAGTTAGGCACAGATACGCAGTATTTT.